A selection of T cell receptor beta chains follows, all from one sample in a study of cytomegalovirus exposure and HLA in healthy donors. Generated by immunoSEQ multiplex PCR, the TCRdb table keeps only in-frame clones and is missing some. The table lists under 200,000 clones, roughly 80% of them singletons. What was sequenced was PBMCs. All receptors come from a woman aged 18 to 35 in good health and CMV-seronegative. Each CDR3 is given with its conserved first and last residue. Fields, in order: V gene, D gene, J gene, clone size, CDR3 protein, CDR3 DNA. A D gene is named only where the DNA matches it firmly. Not every row has a clone size; where given, it reads once, few, many or a size class.

v_gene: TRBV7-8
d_gene: .
j_gene: TRBJ2-3
abundance: .
CDR3aa: CASSLGRGFTDTQYF
CDR3nt: TGTGCCAGCAGCTTAGGACGGGGGTTCACAGATACGCAGTATTTT

v_gene: TRBV29-1
d_gene: .
j_gene: TRBJ1-2
abundance: .
CDR3aa: CSVSGVLNYGYTF
CDR3nt: TGCAGCGTTTCCGGGGTCCTCAACTATGGCTACACCTTC

v_gene: TRBV19
d_gene: TRBD1
j_gene: TRBJ1-5
abundance: .
CDR3aa: CASSTVSGQIANYDQPQHF
CDR3nt: TGTGCCAGTAGTACAGTTTCGGGACAGATTGCGAACTATGATCAGCCCCAGCATTTT

v_gene: TRBV7-7
d_gene: TRBD2
j_gene: TRBJ2-3
abundance: .
CDR3aa: CASSNGLAGVLDTQYF
CDR3nt: TGTGCTAGCAGCAACGGACTAGCGGGAGTTTTAGATACGCAGTATTTT

v_gene: TRBV28
d_gene: TRBD2
j_gene: TRBJ2-3
abundance: .
CDR3aa: CASSLGTSWADTQYF
CDR3nt: TGTGCCAGCAGTTTGGGGACTAGCTGGGCAGATACGCAGTATTTT

v_gene: TRBV5-6
d_gene: .
j_gene: TRBJ2-3
abundance: .
CDR3aa: CASSSNFGVDADTQYF
CDR3nt: TGTGCCAGCAGCTCAAACTTTGGAGTGGATGCAGATACGCAGTATTTT

v_gene: TRBV7-2
d_gene: .
j_gene: TRBJ2-5
abundance: .
CDR3aa: CASSLDPGKETQYF
CDR3nt: TGTGCCAGCAGCTTAGATCCAGGCAAAGAGACCCAGTACTTC

v_gene: TRBV6-4
d_gene: .
j_gene: TRBJ2-3
abundance: .
CDR3aa: CASSTGGDTDTQYF
CDR3nt: TGTGCCAGTAGCACAGGGGGGGACACAGATACGCAGTATTTT

v_gene: TRBV11-2
d_gene: .
j_gene: TRBJ2-7
abundance: .
CDR3aa: CASSLAGSDEQYF
CDR3nt: TGTGCCAGCAGCTTGGCGGGGTCCGACGAGCAGTACTTC

v_gene: TRBV27
d_gene: TRBD1
j_gene: TRBJ1-4
abundance: few
CDR3aa: CASSKSGTGGFSDLIATNEKLFF
CDR3nt: TGTGCCAGCAGTAAATCCGGGACAGGGGGCTTTTCAGATCTAATCGCAACTAATGAAAAACTGTTTTTT

v_gene: TRBV29-1
d_gene: .
j_gene: TRBJ2-3
abundance: .
CDR3aa: CSVVRGYDTDTQYF
CDR3nt: TGCAGCGTTGTTAGAGGGTACGATACAGATACGCAGTATTTT

v_gene: TRBV5-4
d_gene: .
j_gene: TRBJ1-1
abundance: .
CDR3aa: CAITLSTEAFF
CDR3nt: TGTGCAATCACACTATCTACTGAAGCTTTCTTT

v_gene: TRBV10-3
d_gene: .
j_gene: TRBJ1-3
abundance: .
CDR3aa: CAITQGSIGNTIYF
CDR3nt: TGTGCCATCACACAGGGTTCGATTGGAAACACCATATATTTT

v_gene: TRBV2
d_gene: .
j_gene: TRBJ1-2
abundance: .
CDR3aa: CASSELYGYTF
CDR3nt: TGTGCCAGCAGTGAATTATATGGCTACACCTTC

v_gene: TRBV6-1
d_gene: TRBD1
j_gene: TRBJ1-5
abundance: .
CDR3aa: CASSELDRAVDQPQHF
CDR3nt: TGTGCCAGCAGTGAATTGGACAGGGCGGTGGATCAGCCCCAGCATTTT

v_gene: TRBV25-1
d_gene: TRBD1
j_gene: TRBJ1-6
abundance: .
CDR3aa: CASSQTTGSNSPLHF
CDR3nt: TGTGCCAGCAGTCAAACGACAGGGTCCAATTCACCCCTCCACTTT

v_gene: TRBV28
d_gene: TRBD1
j_gene: TRBJ1-5
abundance: .
CDR3aa: CASSGGQGINQPQHF
CDR3nt: TGTGCCAGCAGTGGGGGACAGGGGATCAATCAGCCCCAGCATTTT

v_gene: TRBV28
d_gene: TRBD1
j_gene: TRBJ2-3
abundance: .
CDR3aa: CASSPTGVNEDTQYF
CDR3nt: TGTGCCAGCAGCCCAACAGGGGTCAACGAAGATACGCAGTATTTT

v_gene: TRBV4-1
d_gene: TRBD2
j_gene: TRBJ2-7
abundance: .
CDR3aa: CASSQGGGRKTYEQYF
CDR3nt: TGCGCCAGCAGCCAAGGGGGGGGACGCAAAACCTACGAGCAGTACTTC

v_gene: TRBV5-5
d_gene: TRBD2
j_gene: TRBJ2-5
abundance: .
CDR3aa: CASSFSAGVNKETQYF
CDR3nt: TGTGCCAGCAGCTTTTCGGCGGGAGTTAATAAAGAGACCCAGTACTTC

v_gene: TRBV27
d_gene: .
j_gene: TRBJ2-7
abundance: .
CDR3aa: CASSLSGGSHEQYF
CDR3nt: TGTGCCAGCAGTTTATCGGGAGGTTCGCACGAGCAGTACTTC

v_gene: TRBV15
d_gene: .
j_gene: TRBJ2-7
abundance: .
CDR3aa: CATSRGHGYEQYF
CDR3nt: TGTGCCACCAGCAGGGGGCACGGGTACGAGCAGTACTTC

v_gene: TRBV19
d_gene: TRBD1
j_gene: TRBJ2-1
abundance: .
CDR3aa: CASSSGQGANEQFF
CDR3nt: TGTGCCAGTAGTAGTGGACAGGGGGCTAATGAGCAGTTCTTC

v_gene: TRBV11-2
d_gene: .
j_gene: TRBJ2-3
abundance: .
CDR3aa: CASSFQGTDTQYF
CDR3nt: TGTGCCAGCAGCTTCCAGGGAACAGATACGCAGTATTTT

v_gene: TRBV5-1
d_gene: .
j_gene: TRBJ1-1
abundance: .
CDR3aa: CASRRTENTEAFF
CDR3nt: TGCGCCAGCAGGCGGACAGAGAACACTGAAGCTTTCTTT

v_gene: TRBV6-1
d_gene: .
j_gene: TRBJ1-2
abundance: .
CDR3aa: CASSEGGVGAGGYTF
CDR3nt: TGTGCCAGCAGTGAAGGAGGGGTGGGGGCTGGTGGCTACACCTTC

v_gene: TRBV5-6
d_gene: .
j_gene: TRBJ2-7
abundance: .
CDR3aa: CASSRTWGSYEQYF
CDR3nt: TGTGCCAGCTCCCGGACATGGGGCTCCTACGAGCAGTACTTC

v_gene: TRBV9
d_gene: TRBD1
j_gene: TRBJ2-1
abundance: .
CDR3aa: CASNPQGASYNEQFF
CDR3nt: TGTGCCAGCAACCCTCAGGGGGCTTCGTACAATGAGCAGTTCTTC

v_gene: TRBV5-1
d_gene: TRBD1
j_gene: TRBJ2-6
abundance: .
CDR3aa: CASSLLTGGGGGANVLTF
CDR3nt: TGCGCCAGCAGCTTACTAACAGGGGGCGGCGGCGGGGCCAACGTCCTGACTTTC

v_gene: TRBV6-5
d_gene: .
j_gene: TRBJ1-1
abundance: .
CDR3aa: CASSFRDTHEAFF
CDR3nt: TGTGCCAGCAGTTTCCGGGACACTCACGAAGCTTTCTTT

v_gene: TRBV28
d_gene: .
j_gene: TRBJ1-4
abundance: .
CDR3aa: CASQQANEKLFF
CDR3nt: TGTGCCAGCCAACAGGCTAATGAAAAACTGTTTTTT

v_gene: TRBV4-1
d_gene: TRBD1
j_gene: TRBJ1-2
abundance: .
CDR3aa: CASSQDRSSGTGGFYGYTF
CDR3nt: TGCGCCAGCAGCCAAGACCGAAGTTCCGGGACAGGGGGATTCTATGGCTACACCTTC

v_gene: TRBV10-3
d_gene: TRBD1
j_gene: TRBJ1-1
abundance: .
CDR3aa: CAISESYRTGPEAFF
CDR3nt: TGTGCCATCAGTGAGTCTTACAGGACAGGACCTGAAGCTTTCTTT

v_gene: TRBV27
d_gene: .
j_gene: TRBJ2-1
abundance: .
CDR3aa: CASSHPPLEPGNNNEQFF
CDR3nt: TGTGCCAGCAGTCACCCACCTTTAGAACCGGGGAACAACAATGAGCAGTTCTTC

v_gene: TRBV14
d_gene: .
j_gene: TRBJ2-1
abundance: .
CDR3aa: CASSRAGERAYNEQFF
CDR3nt: TGTGCCAGCAGCCGGGCCGGGGAGCGGGCGTACAATGAGCAGTTCTTC

v_gene: TRBV18
d_gene: TRBD2
j_gene: TRBJ2-7
abundance: .
CDR3aa: CASSPQSSGGVYEQYF
CDR3nt: TGTGCCAGCTCACCTCAATCTAGCGGGGGTGTATACGAGCAGTACTTC

v_gene: TRBV10-2
d_gene: .
j_gene: TRBJ1-2
abundance: .
CDR3aa: CASSDSNYGYTF
CDR3nt: TGCGCCAGCTCGGACAGCAACTATGGCTACACCTTC

v_gene: TRBV7-8
d_gene: TRBD1
j_gene: TRBJ2-3
abundance: .
CDR3aa: CASSLRTGGLTDTQYF
CDR3nt: TGTGCCAGCAGCCTTAGGACAGGGGGACTTACAGATACGCAGTATTTT

v_gene: TRBV11-2
d_gene: .
j_gene: TRBJ1-3
abundance: .
CDR3aa: CASSSRGNGLGNTIYF
CDR3nt: TGTGCCAGCAGCTCCCGGGGGAATGGGTTGGGAAACACCATATATTTT

v_gene: TRBV10-3
d_gene: TRBD2
j_gene: TRBJ2-1
abundance: .
CDR3aa: CAITSERGNEQFF
CDR3nt: TGTGCCATCACCTCTGAGCGGGGCAATGAGCAGTTCTTC

v_gene: TRBV5-1
d_gene: TRBD2
j_gene: TRBJ2-3
abundance: .
CDR3aa: CASSLLTSGSTDTQYF
CDR3nt: TGCGCCAGCAGCTTGCTAACTAGCGGGTCCACAGATACGCAGTATTTT

v_gene: TRBV5-1
d_gene: TRBD2
j_gene: TRBJ2-3
abundance: .
CDR3aa: CASSWTPGTSGSTDTQYF
CDR3nt: TGCGCCAGCAGCTGGACCCCCGGGACTAGCGGGAGCACAGATACGCAGTATTTT

v_gene: TRBV6-5
d_gene: TRBD1
j_gene: TRBJ1-1
abundance: .
CDR3aa: CASSEAWDRQAFF
CDR3nt: TGTGCCAGCAGTGAAGCGTGGGACAGACAAGCTTTCTTT

v_gene: TRBV2
d_gene: TRBD2
j_gene: TRBJ2-3
abundance: .
CDR3aa: CASSLQTSGRTDTQYF
CDR3nt: TGTGCCAGCAGTCTCCAAACTAGCGGTCGCACAGATACGCAGTATTTT

v_gene: TRBV19
d_gene: TRBD1
j_gene: TRBJ1-4
abundance: .
CDR3aa: CASGRTGVEKLFF
CDR3nt: TGTGCCAGTGGTCGGACAGGGGTTGAAAAACTGTTTTTT

v_gene: TRBV5-8
d_gene: .
j_gene: TRBJ2-7
abundance: .
CDR3aa: CASSLGSLLAAYEQYF
CDR3nt: TGTGCCAGCAGCTTGGGGTCCTTACTAGCCGCCTACGAGCAGTACTTC

v_gene: TRBV29-1
d_gene: .
j_gene: TRBJ1-1
abundance: .
CDR3aa: CSVEVAGEAFF
CDR3nt: TGCAGCGTTGAAGTAGCAGGGGAAGCTTTCTTT

v_gene: TRBV19
d_gene: TRBD1
j_gene: TRBJ2-3
abundance: .
CDR3aa: CASSIGHTGGSTDTQYF
CDR3nt: TGTGCCAGTAGTATAGGACATACAGGGGGCAGCACAGATACGCAGTATTTT

v_gene: TRBV5-1
d_gene: TRBD2
j_gene: TRBJ2-7
abundance: once
CDR3aa: CASRRGVGNYEQYF
CDR3nt: TGCGCCAGCAGGCGGGGGGTGGGGAACTACGAGCAGTACTTC

v_gene: TRBV11-2
d_gene: TRBD2
j_gene: TRBJ2-5
abundance: .
CDR3aa: CASSAGSSGWETQYF
CDR3nt: TGTGCCAGCAGCGCGGGTTCTAGCGGCTGGGAGACCCAGTACTTC

v_gene: TRBV5-4
d_gene: TRBD2
j_gene: TRBJ2-3
abundance: few
CDR3aa: CASSPTSSDTQYF
CDR3nt: TGTGCCAGCAGCCCGACTAGCTCAGATACGCAGTATTTT

v_gene: TRBV27
d_gene: .
j_gene: TRBJ2-7
abundance: .
CDR3aa: CASSPRRGKRQNYYEQYF
CDR3nt: TGTGCCAGCAGTCCCCGCAGGGGCAAACGCCAGAATTACTACGAGCAGTACTTC

v_gene: TRBV6-1
d_gene: TRBD2
j_gene: TRBJ2-7
abundance: .
CDR3aa: CASSGERTSGSQFYVGQYF
CDR3nt: TGTGCCAGCAGTGGAGAAAGGACTAGCGGGAGCCAGTTCTACGTCGGGCAGTACTTC

v_gene: TRBV6-1
d_gene: .
j_gene: TRBJ2-5
abundance: .
CDR3aa: CASTDSQETQYF
CDR3nt: TGTGCCAGCACGGACAGCCAAGAGACCCAGTACTTC

v_gene: TRBV28
d_gene: .
j_gene: TRBJ2-5
abundance: .
CDR3aa: CASNGGENLGTQYF
CDR3nt: TGTGCCAGCAACGGGGGTGAAAATTTAGGGACCCAGTACTTC

v_gene: TRBV6-5
d_gene: .
j_gene: TRBJ1-1
abundance: .
CDR3aa: CASSPTGTNTEAFF
CDR3nt: TGTGCCAGCAGCCCGACAGGAACAAACACTGAAGCTTTCTTT

v_gene: TRBV7-8
d_gene: TRBD1
j_gene: TRBJ1-3
abundance: once
CDR3aa: CASSLSAGGSSGNTIYF
CDR3nt: TGTGCCAGCAGCTTAAGTGCAGGGGGATCATCTGGAAACACCATATATTTT